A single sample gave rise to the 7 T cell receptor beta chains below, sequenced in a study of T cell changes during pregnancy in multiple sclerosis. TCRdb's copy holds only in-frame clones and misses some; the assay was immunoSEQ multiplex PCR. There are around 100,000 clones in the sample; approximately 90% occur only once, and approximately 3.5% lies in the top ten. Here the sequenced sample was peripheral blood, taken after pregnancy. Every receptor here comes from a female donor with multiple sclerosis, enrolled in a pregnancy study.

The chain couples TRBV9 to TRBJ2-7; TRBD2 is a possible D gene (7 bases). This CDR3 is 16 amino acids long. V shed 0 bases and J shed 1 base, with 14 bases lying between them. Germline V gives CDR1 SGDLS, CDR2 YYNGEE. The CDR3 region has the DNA TGTGCCAGCAGCGTAGCTTCTGCGGGGGCTTCCTACGAGCAGTACTTC. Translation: CASSVASAGASYEQYF.

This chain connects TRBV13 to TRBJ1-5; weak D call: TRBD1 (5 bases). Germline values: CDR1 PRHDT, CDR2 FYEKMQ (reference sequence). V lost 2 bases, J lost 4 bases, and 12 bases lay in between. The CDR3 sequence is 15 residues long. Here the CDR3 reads CASSLSAGPNQPQHF. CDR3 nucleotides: TGTGCCAGCAGCTTATCTGCAGGGCCGAATCAGCCCCAGCATTTT.

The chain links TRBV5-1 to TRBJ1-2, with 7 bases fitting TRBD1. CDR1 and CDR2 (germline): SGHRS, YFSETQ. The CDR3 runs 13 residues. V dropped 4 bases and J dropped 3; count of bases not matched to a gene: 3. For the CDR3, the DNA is TGCGCCAGCAGCGGGGACAGATACTATGGCTACACCTTC. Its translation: CASSGDRYYGYTF.

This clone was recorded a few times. CDR3 loop: CAISDGVQGGSPLHF. DNA of the CDR3: TGTGCCATCAGTGACGGGGTCCAGGGAGGTTCACCCCTCCACTTT. The rearrangement links TRBV10-3 to TRBJ1-6, with TRBD1 as a possible D gene (5 bases). Between the trimmed V and J ends, which lost 3 bases and 9 bases, there was a span of 15 bases. The germline CDR1 and CDR2 sequences are ENHRY and SYGVKD. This CDR3 region has 15 residues.

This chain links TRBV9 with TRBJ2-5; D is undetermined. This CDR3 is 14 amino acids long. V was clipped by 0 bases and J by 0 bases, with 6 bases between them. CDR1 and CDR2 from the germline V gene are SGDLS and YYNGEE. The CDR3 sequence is CASSVAAYQETQYF. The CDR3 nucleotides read TGTGCCAGCAGCGTAGCCGCGTACCAAGAGACCCAGTACTTC.

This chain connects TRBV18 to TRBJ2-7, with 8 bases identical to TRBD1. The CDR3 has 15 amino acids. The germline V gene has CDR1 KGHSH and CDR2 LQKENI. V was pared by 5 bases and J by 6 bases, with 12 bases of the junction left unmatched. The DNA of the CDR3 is TGTGCCAGCTCAATATCAAGGACAGGGACCGGCGAGCAGTACTTC. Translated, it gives CASSISRTGTGEQYF.

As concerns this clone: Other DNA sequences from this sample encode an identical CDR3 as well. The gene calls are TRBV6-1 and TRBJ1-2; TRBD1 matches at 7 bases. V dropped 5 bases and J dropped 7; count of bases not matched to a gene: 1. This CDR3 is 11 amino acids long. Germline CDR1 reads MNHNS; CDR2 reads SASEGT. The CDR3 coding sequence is TGTGCCAGCAGTTCAGGGGGTGGCTACACCTTC. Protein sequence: CASSSGGGYTF.